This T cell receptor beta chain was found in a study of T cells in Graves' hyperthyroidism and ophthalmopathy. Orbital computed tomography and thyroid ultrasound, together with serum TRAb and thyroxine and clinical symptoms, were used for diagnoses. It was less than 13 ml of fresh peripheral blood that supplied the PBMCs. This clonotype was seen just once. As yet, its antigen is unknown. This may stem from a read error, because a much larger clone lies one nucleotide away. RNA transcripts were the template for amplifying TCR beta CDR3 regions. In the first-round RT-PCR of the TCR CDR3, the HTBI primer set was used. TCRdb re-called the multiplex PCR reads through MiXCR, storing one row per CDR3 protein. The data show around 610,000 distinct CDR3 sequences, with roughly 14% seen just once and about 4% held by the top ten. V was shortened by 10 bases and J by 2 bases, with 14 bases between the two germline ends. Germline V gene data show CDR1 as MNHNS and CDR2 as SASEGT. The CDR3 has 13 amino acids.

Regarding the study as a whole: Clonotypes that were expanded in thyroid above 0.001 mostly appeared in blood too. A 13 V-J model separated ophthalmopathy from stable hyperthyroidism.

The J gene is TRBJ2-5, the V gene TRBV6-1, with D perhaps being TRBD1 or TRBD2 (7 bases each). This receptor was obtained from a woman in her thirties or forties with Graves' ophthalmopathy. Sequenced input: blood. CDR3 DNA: TGTGCCACCAGGGGGGGAGCTCAAGAGACCCAGTACTTC. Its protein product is CATRGGAQETQYF.